This entry features one T cell receptor beta chain sequence. This entry comes from a study of technical replicates of blood from a few donors. Generated by immunoSEQ multiplex PCR, the TCRdb table keeps only in-frame clones and is missing some. The top ten clones hold about 0.25% of a sample with around 95,000 clones, about 94% of them seen once. Trimming removed 5 bases at V and 0 bases at J, with 13 bases between. This CDR3 contains 16 residues. Germline CDR1 and CDR2: SGHNT and YENEEA. The chain recombines TRBV11-3 with TRBJ2-2; TRBD1 is a possible D gene (6 bases). The source of this sequence is a human donor in good health. Sequencing was performed on T cells isolated from PBMCs. CDR3 coding DNA: TGTGCCAGCAGCACCTGGGACAACCCGAACACCGGGGAGCTGTTTTTT. It yields the protein CASSTWDNPNTGELFF.